These 14 T cell receptor beta chains came from one sample sequenced in a study of T cell clonality in common variable immunodeficiency. Generated by immunoSEQ multiplex PCR, the TCRdb table keeps only in-frame clones and is missing some. The sample includes 35,000 to 50,000 clones, none of them occurring once. The sample comprised peripheral blood mononuclear cells. Receptors originate from a person aged 18 to 69 in good health.

This clone was seen ten or more times. The read ends 3 residues early relative to the CDR3; the germline J gene fills the gap. The J gene is TRBJ1-1, the V gene TRBV19; a weak D match, TRBD1 (5 bases). The length of the CDR3 is 16 residues. Looked up from germline, CDR1 is LNHDA and CDR2 is SQIVND (reference sequence). V gave up 7 bases and J gave up 0 bases, with 18 bases separating them. The part of the CDR3 DNA that was read is TGTGCCAGTACCGCAGGGAGGGTTGGTCTGAACACTGAA. This sequence encodes CASTAGRVGLNTE. The CDR3 as a whole reads CASTAGRVGLNTEAFF. Supplemented by reference TRBV19 and TRBJ1-1, the full variable domain reads DGGITQSPKYLFRKEGQNVTLSCEQNLNHDAMYWYRQDPGQGLRLIYYSQIVNDFQKGDIAEGYSVSREKKESFPLTVTSAQKNPTAFYLCASTAGRVGLNTEAFFGQGTRLTVV.

Many counts were recorded for this clone. The observed sequence ends 3 residues before the CDR3 terminus, with the missing tail filled in from the germline J gene. The chain is built from TRBV7-2 and TRBJ2-3; 10 bases map to TRBD2. Germline CDR1 reads SGHTA; CDR2 reads FQGNSA. J gave up 2 bases and V 3 bases, and 2 bases lay outside the gene matches. This CDR3 is 15 amino acids long. The CDR3 region is CASSFLAGDTDTQYF. The CDR3 bases that were read are TGTGCCAGCAGCTTCCTAGCGGGGGACACAGATACG.

At least ten counts were recorded for this clone. The CDR3 extends 3 residues past the end of the read, so its final part is completed from the germline J gene. The V gene is TRBV5-1, the J gene TRBJ2-7, with TRBD1 matching over 9 bases. CDR1 and CDR2 (germline): SGHRS, YFSETQ. With V trimmed by 0 bases and J by 1 base, 2 bases remained unmatched. The CDR3 has 15 amino acids. CDR3 amino acids: CASSLETGGSYEQYF. CDR3 DNA, as far as it was read: TGCGCCAGCAGCTTGGAGACAGGGGGGTCCTACGAG.

The table lists this clone with many counts. Read sequence stops 3 residues before the CDR3 end, and the germline J gene provides the missing end. The chain has TRBV30 and TRBJ1-2; tentatively, D is TRBD1 (6 bases). Germline CDR1 is GTSNPN and CDR2 is SVGIG (reference sequence). Deletions cut 2 bases from V and 3 bases from J, with 16 bases between. The CDR3 has 15 amino acids. The sequenced part of the CDR3 DNA is TGTGCCTGGAGTACCAAAGCCGGGACATACTATGGC. Protein product: CAWSTKAGTYYG. The full CDR3 reads CAWSTKAGTYYGYTF.

This clone was counted ten times or more. The CDR3 end lies 3 residues beyond the end of the read and is filled in from the germline J gene. The chain links TRBV19 to TRBJ1-2, with D possibly being TRBD1 (5 bases). There are 15 residues in the CDR3. The germline gives CDR1 LNHDA, CDR2 SQIVND (reference sequence). CDR3: CASKVQAWQKGGYTF. The sequenced part of the CDR3 DNA is TGTGCCAGTAAGGTCCAGGCTTGGCAGAAGGGGGGC.

This clone appeared many times. The observed sequence ends 3 residues before the CDR3 terminus, with the missing tail filled in from the germline J gene. The chain links TRBV4-2 to TRBJ2-3; 7 bases map to TRBD1. CDR1 is LGHNA and CDR2 is YNFKEQ in the germline V gene. There are 15 residues in the CDR3. V shed 5 bases and J 0 bases; nucleotides not matched to a gene: 5. CDR3 DNA (partial): TGTGCCAGCAGCTACGGACAGGATAGCACAGATACG. It codes for CASSYGQDSTDT. From start to end, the CDR3 is CASSYGQDSTDTQYF.

This clone was counted many times. The read ends 3 residues shy of where the CDR3 ends; the end is completed using the germline J gene. V and J are TRBV30 and TRBJ2-7; TRBD1 might be the D (5 bases). From germline, CDR1 is GTSNPN and CDR2 SVGIG (reference sequence). V lost 1 base and J 1 base, leaving 11 bases between the germline ends. The CDR3 is made up of 14 amino acids. The covered CDR3 bases are TGTGCCTGGAGTGATGGGGCAGTTTCCTACGAG. Its translation: CAWSDGAVSYE. The CDR3 in full is CAWSDGAVSYEQYF.

Ten or more counts support this clone. The sequenced part of the CDR3 DNA is TGTGCCAGCAGCCAACAGGGGGGACCCAGGTCACCC. Residues: CASSQQGGPRSP. The full CDR3 reads CASSQQGGPRSPLHF. The chain links TRBV14 to TRBJ1-6; the match to TRBD1 covers 7 bases. The read is 3 residues too short to cover the CDR3 end, so that end is filled in from the germline J gene. V was clipped by 2 bases and J by 10 bases; unmatched bases: 8. CDR1 SGHDN and CDR2 FVKESK come from the germline V gene. The CDR3 loop spans 15 amino acids.

Note on this clone: The read gets to within 3 residues of the CDR3 end, and the germline J gene fills in the rest. The chain employs TRBV19 and TRBJ2-3, with 9 bases identical to TRBD1. This CDR3 is 14 amino acids long. Germline-derived CDR1 and CDR2 are LNHDA and SQIVND (reference sequence). CDR3 amino acids: CASSEGQGRETQYF. Partial CDR3 DNA: TGTGCCAGTAGTGAGGGACAGGGAAGAGAGACG.

This clone was counted at least ten times. The missing CDR3 end, 3 residues past where the read stops, is filled in from the germline J gene. The chain links TRBV7-9 to TRBJ2-5, with D possibly matching TRBD2 (6 bases). Germline loops: CDR1 SEHNR, CDR2 FQNEAQ (reference sequence). This CDR3 has 15 residues. Trimming took off 1 base at V and 5 bases at J, with 14 bases between the two ends. CDR3 residues: CASSLEGLALETQYF. CDR3 bases read: TGTGCCAGCAGCTTAGAAGGGCTAGCGTTGGAGACC.

This clone has a count of ten or more. With the read ending 3 residues before the CDR3 end, the germline J gene is used to fill in that end. The chain carries TRBV29-1 and TRBJ1-2, with 9 bases matching TRBD1. Germline V lookup: CDR1 SQVTM, CDR2 ANQGSEA. The CDR3 contains 12 residues. CDR3 in amino acids: CSVGDREDGYTF. The part of the CDR3 DNA that was read is TGCAGCGTGGGGGACAGGGAGGACGGC.

As to this clone: The read terminates 3 residues before the CDR3 end, so the remaining end is supplied by the germline J gene. The chain is built from TRBV7-9 and TRBJ1-1; D is uncertain. The CDR3 is 14 amino acids. V dropped 5 bases and J dropped 5 bases, with 15 bases sitting between them. Germline V gene sequence: CDR1 SEHNR, CDR2 FQNEAQ (reference sequence). The covered CDR3 bases are TGTGCCAGCAGCCAAGATCGGGGAGAGACTGAA. This gives the protein CASSQDRGETE. The entire CDR3 protein reads CASSQDRGETEAFF.

In its sample, this clone was seen many times. The read finishes 3 residues shy of the CDR3 end, and the germline J gene is used to complete it. The chain links TRBV19 to TRBJ2-3; TRBD2 agrees at 10 bases. Germline CDR1 is LNHDA and CDR2 is SQIVND (reference sequence). With 5 bases clipped from V and 4 bases from J, the junction kept 3 bases outside the gene matches. The CDR3 sequence is 14 residues long. CDR3 DNA (partial): TGTGCCAGTAGTTGGGGACTAGCGTCAGATACG. Translating gives CASSWGLASDT. The CDR3 in full is CASSWGLASDTQYF.

This clone was seen repeatedly, ten times or more. The read comes to an end 3 residues before the CDR3 does, leaving the germline J gene to fill in the end. Other DNA sequences within the sample encode an identical CDR3. V is TRBV10-1 and J is TRBJ2-3; possible D gene TRBD2, 6 bases. There are 13 residues in the CDR3. Germline lookup yields CDR1 WNHNN and CDR2 SYGVQD (reference sequence). V lost 4 bases and J lost 3, with 8 bases in between. The sequenced part of the CDR3 DNA is TGCGCCAGCAGTGGCGGACTAACAGATACG. Amino acid sequence: CASSGGLTDT. The full CDR3 protein is CASSGGLTDTQYF.